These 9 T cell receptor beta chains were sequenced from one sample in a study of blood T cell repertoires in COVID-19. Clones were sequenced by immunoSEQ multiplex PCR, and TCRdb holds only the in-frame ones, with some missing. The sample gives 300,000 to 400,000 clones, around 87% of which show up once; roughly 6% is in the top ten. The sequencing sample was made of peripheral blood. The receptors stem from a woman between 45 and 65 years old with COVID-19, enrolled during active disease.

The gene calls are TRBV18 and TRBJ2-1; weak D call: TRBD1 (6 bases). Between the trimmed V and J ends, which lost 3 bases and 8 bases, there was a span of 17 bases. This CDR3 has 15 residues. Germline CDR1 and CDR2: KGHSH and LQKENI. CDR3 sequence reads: CASSPQGWWSDEQFF. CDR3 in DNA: TGTGCCAGCTCACCTCAGGGGTGGTGGAGTGATGAGCAGTTCTTC.

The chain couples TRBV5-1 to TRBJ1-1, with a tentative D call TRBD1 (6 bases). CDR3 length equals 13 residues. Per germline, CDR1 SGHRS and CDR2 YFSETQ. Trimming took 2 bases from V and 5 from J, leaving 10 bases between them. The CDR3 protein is CASSLEGVTEAFF. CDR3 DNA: TGCGCCAGCAGCTTAGAGGGGGTTACTGAAGCTTTCTTT.

The DNA of the CDR3 is TGCGCCAGCAGCCAAGATCCAGGGACAGGAGGAGGCTACACCTTC. Protein product: CASSQDPGTGGGYTF. The chain combines TRBV4-1 with TRBJ1-2; 8 positions agree with TRBD1. Germline lookup yields CDR1 MGHRA and CDR2 YSYEKL. There are 15 residues in the CDR3. Trimming cost V 0 bases and J 8 bases; bases outside gene matches: 8.

For the CDR3, the DNA is TGTGCCAGCAGCTCCCGGTCAACCACCTACAGGGTACAGCAGTACTTC. Translated, it gives CASSSRSTTYRVQQYF. The chain joins TRBV11-3 to TRBJ2-7; a possible D gene is TRBD1 (6 bases). Trimming pared 4 bases from V and 8 bases from J, leaving 24 bases between. This CDR3 region has 16 residues. Germline V gives CDR1 SGHNT, CDR2 YENEEA.

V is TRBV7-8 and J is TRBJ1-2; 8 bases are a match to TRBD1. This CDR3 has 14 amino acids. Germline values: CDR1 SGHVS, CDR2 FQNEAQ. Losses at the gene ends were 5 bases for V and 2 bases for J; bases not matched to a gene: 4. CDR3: CASSRGQGNYGYTF. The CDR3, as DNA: TGTGCCAGCAGCCGAGGACAGGGAAACTATGGCTACACCTTC.

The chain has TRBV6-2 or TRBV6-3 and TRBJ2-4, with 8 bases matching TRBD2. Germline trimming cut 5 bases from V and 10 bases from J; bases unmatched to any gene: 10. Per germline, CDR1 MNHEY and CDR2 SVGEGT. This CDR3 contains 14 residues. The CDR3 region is CASSLSGGSRIQYF. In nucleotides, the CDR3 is TGTGCCAGCAGTCTTTCGGGGGGGAGCAGGATTCAGTACTTC.

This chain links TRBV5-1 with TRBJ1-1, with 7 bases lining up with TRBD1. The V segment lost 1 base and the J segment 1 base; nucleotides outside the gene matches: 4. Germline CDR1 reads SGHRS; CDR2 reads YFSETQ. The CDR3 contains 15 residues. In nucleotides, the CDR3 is TGCGCCAGCAGCTTGTCGGCAGGGGGGAACACTGAAGCTTTCTTT. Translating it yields CASSLSAGGNTEAFF.

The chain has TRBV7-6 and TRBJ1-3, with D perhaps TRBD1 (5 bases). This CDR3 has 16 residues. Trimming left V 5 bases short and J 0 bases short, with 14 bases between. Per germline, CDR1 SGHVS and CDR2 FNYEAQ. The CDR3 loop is CASSEQAAFSGNTIYF. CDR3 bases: TGTGCCAGCAGCGAACAGGCGGCCTTCTCTGGAAACACCATATATTTT.

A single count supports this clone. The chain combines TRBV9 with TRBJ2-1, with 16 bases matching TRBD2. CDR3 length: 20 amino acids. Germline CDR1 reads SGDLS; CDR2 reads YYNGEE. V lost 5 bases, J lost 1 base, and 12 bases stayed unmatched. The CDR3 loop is CASSSPGGLAGGLSYNEQFF. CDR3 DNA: TGTGCCAGCAGTTCACCCGGGGGACTAGCGGGAGGGCTGTCCTACAATGAGCAGTTCTTC.